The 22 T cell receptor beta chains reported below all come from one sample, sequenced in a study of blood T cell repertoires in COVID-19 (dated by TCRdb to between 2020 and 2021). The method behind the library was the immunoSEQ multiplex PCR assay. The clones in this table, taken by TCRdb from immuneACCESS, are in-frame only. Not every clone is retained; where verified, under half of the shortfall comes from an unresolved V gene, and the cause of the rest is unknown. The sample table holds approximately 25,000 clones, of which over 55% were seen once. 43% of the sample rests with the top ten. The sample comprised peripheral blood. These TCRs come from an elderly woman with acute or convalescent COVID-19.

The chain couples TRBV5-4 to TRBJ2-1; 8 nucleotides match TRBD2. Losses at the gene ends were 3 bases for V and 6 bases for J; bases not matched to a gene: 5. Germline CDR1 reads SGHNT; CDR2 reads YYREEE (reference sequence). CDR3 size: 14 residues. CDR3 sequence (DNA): TGTGCCAGCAGCTCGGGACTAGACGGCAATGAGCAGTTCTTC. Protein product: CASSSGLDGNEQFF.

The CDR3 sequence is CASSRQGGNYGYTF. Written as DNA, the CDR3 is TGTGCCAGCAGCCGACAAGGGGGCAACTATGGCTACACCTTC. This chain links TRBV5-4 with TRBJ1-2; 7 positions match TRBD1. Germline CDR1 SGHNT, CDR2 YYREEE (reference sequence). The CDR3 sequence is 14 residues long. The ends lost 4 bases at V and 2 bases at J; junction bases unmatched: 5.

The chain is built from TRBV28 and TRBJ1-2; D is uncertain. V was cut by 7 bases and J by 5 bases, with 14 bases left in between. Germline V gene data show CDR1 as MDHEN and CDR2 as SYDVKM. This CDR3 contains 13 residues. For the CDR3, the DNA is TGTGCCAGCACACTTACTGGTGCGTATGGCTACACCTTC. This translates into CASTLTGAYGYTF.

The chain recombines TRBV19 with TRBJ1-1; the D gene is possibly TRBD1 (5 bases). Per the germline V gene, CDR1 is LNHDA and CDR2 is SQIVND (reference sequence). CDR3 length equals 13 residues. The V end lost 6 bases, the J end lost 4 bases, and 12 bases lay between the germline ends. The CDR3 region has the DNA TGTGCCAGTAGGGTGGAGGGGCCCACTGAAGCTTTCTTT. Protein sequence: CASRVEGPTEAFF.

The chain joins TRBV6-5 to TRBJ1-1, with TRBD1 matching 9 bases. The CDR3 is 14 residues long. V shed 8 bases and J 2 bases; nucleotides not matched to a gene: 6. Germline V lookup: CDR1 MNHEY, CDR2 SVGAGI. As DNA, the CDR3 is TGTGCCAGCGCCAGACAGGGGGTAAACACTGAAGCTTTCTTT. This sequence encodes CASARQGVNTEAFF.

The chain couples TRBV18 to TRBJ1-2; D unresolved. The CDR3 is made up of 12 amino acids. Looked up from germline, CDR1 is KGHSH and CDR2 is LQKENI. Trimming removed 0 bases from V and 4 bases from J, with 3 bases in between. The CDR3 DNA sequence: TGTGCCAGCTCACCACCCTCCTATGGCTACACCTTC. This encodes CASSPPSYGYTF.

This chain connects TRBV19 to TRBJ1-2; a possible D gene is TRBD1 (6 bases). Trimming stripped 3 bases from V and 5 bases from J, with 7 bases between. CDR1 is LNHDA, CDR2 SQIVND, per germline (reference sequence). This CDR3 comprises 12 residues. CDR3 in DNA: TGTGCCAGTAGTATCGGACAGTATGGCTACACCTTC. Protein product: CASSIGQYGYTF. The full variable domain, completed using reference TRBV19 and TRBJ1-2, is DGGITQSPKYLFRKEGQNVTLSCEQNLNHDAMYWYRQDPGQGLRLIYYSQIVNDFQKGDIAEGYSVSREKKESFPLTVTSAQKNPTAFYLCASSIGQYGYTFGSGTRLTVV.

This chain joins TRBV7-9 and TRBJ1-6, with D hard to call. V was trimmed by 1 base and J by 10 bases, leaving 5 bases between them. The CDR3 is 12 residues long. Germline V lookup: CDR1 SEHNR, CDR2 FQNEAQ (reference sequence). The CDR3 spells CASSLVRSPLHF. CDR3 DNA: TGTGCCAGCAGCTTAGTTCGGTCACCCCTCCACTTT. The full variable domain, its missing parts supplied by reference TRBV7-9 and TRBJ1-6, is DTGVSQNPRHKITKRGQNVTFRCDPISEHNRLYWYRQTLGQGPEFLTYFQNEAQLEKSRLLSDRFSAERPKGSFSTLEIQRTEQGDSAMYLCASSLVRSPLHFGNGTRLTVT.

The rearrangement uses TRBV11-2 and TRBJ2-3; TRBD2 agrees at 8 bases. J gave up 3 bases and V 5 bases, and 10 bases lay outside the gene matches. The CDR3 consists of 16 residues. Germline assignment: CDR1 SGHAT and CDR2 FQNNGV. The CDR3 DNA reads TGTGCCAGCAGCCTCGGTGCGGGAGGAGGGACAGATACGCAGTATTTT. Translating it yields CASSLGAGGGTDTQYF. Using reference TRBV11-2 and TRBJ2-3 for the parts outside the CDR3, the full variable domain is EAGVAQSPRYKIIEKRQSVAFWCNPISGHATLYWYQQILGQGPKLLIQFQNNGVVDDSQLPKDRFSAERLKGVDSTLKIQPAKLEDSAVYLCASSLGAGGGTDTQYFGPGTRLTVL.

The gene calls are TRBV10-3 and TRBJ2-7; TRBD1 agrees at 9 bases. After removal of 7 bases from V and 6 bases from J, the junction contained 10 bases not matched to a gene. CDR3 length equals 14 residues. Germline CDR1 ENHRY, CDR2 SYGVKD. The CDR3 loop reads CAIKPGQGSLEQYF. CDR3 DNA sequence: TGTGCCATCAAACCGGGACAGGGCTCCCTCGAGCAGTACTTC.

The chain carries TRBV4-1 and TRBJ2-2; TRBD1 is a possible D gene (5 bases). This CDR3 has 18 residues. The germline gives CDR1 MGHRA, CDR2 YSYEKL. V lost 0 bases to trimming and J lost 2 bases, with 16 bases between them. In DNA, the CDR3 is TGCGCCAGCAGCCAAGATGGCCTTATTGGGGCAAACACCGGGGAGCTGTTTTTT. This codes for CASSQDGLIGANTGELFF.

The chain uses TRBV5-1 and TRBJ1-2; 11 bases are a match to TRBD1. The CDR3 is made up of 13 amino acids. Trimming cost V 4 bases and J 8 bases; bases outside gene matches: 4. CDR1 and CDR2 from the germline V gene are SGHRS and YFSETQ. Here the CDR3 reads CASSQGQGGGYTF. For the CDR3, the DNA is TGCGCCAGCAGCCAGGGACAGGGGGGCGGCTACACCTTC. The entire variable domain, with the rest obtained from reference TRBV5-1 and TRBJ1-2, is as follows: KAGVTQTPRYLIKTRGQQVTLSCSPISGHRSVSWYQQTPGQGLQFLFEYFSETQRNKGNFPGRFSGRQFSNSRSEMNVSTLELGDSALYLCASSQGQGGGYTFGSGTRLTVV.

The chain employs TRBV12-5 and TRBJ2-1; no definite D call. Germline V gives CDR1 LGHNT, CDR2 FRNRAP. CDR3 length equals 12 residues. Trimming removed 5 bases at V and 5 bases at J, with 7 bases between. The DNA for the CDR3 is TGTGCTAGTGGTCTTGTCGACAATGAGCAGTTCTTC. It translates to CASGLVDNEQFF. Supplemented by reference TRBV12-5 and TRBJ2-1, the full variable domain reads DARVTQTPRHKVTEMGQEVTMRCQPILGHNTVFWYRQTMMQGLELLAYFRNRAPLDDSGMPKDRFSAEMPDATLATLKIQPSEPRDSAVYFCASGLVDNEQFFGPGTRLTVL.

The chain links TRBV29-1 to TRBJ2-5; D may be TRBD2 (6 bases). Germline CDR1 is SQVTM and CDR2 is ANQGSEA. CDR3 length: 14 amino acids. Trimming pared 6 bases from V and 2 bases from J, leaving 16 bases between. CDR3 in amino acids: CSVARGTEQETQYF. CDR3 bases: TGCAGCGTCGCCCGCGGGACCGAGCAAGAGACCCAGTACTTC. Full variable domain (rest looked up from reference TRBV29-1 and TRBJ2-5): SAVISQKPSRDICQRGTSLTIQCQVDSQVTMMFWYRQQPGQSLTLIATANQGSEATYESGFVIDKFPISRPNLTFSTLTVSNMSPEDSSIYLCSVARGTEQETQYFGPGTRLLVL.

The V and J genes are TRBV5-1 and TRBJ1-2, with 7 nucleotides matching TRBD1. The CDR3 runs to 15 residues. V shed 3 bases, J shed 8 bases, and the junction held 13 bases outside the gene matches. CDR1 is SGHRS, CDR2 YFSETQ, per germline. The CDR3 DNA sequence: TGCGCCAGCAGCTCGGGGGACAGTCCTTCTTACGGCTACACCTTC. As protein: CASSSGDSPSYGYTF.

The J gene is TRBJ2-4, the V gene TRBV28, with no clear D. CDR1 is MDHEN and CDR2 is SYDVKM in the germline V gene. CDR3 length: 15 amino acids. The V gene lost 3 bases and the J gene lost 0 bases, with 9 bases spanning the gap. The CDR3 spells CASSFSGLAKNIQYF. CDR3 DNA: TGTGCCAGCAGTTTCTCCGGTCTAGCCAAAAACATTCAGTACTTC.

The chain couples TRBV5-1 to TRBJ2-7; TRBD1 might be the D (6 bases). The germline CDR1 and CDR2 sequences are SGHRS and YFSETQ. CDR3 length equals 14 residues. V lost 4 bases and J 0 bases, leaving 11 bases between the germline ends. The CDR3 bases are TGCGCCAGCAGCGGTTCAGGGGACTCCTACGAGCAGTACTTC. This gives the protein CASSGSGDSYEQYF.

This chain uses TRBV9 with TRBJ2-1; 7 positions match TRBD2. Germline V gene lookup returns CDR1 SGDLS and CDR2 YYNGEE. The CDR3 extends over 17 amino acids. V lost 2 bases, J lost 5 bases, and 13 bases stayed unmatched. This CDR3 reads CASSVRGVSGENNEQFF. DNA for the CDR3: TGTGCCAGCAGCGTTCGCGGGGTGAGCGGGGAAAACAATGAGCAGTTCTTC.

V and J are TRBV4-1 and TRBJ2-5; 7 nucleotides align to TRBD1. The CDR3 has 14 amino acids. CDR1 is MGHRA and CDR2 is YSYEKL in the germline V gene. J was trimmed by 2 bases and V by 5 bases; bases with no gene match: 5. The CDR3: CASSATGSQETQYF. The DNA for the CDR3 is TGCGCCAGCAGCGCGACAGGGAGTCAAGAGACCCAGTACTTC.

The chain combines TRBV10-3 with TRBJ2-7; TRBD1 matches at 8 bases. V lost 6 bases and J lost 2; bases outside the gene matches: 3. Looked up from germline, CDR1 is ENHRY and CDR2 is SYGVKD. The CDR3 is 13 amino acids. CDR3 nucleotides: TGTGCCATCAGCAAGACAGGGGCCTACGAGCAGTACTTC. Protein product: CAISKTGAYEQYF.

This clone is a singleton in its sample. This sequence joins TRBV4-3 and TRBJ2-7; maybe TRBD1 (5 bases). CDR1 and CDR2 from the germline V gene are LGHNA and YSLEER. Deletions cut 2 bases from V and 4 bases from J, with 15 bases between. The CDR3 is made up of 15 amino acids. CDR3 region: CASSQKLQGSYEQYF. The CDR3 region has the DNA TGCGCCAGCAGCCAAAAACTCCAGGGATCATACGAGCAGTACTTC.

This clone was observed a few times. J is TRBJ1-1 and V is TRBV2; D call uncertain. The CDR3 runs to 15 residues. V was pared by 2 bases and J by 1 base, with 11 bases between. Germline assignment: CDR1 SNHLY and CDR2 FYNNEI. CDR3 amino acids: CASSELSGGNTEAFF. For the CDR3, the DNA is TGTGCCAGCAGTGAACTCTCAGGAGGGAACACTGAAGCTTTCTTT.